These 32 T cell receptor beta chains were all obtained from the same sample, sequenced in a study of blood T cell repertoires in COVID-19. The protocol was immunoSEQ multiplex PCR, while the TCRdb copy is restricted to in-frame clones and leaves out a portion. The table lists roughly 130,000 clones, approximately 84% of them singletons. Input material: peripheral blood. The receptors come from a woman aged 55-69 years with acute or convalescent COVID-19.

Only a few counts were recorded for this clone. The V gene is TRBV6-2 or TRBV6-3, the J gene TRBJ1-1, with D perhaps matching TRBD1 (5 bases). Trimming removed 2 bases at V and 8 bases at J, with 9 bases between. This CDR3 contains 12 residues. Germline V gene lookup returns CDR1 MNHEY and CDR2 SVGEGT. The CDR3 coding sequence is TGTGCCAGCAGTTACCTTACAGGAGAAGCTTTCTTT. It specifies CASSYLTGEAFF.

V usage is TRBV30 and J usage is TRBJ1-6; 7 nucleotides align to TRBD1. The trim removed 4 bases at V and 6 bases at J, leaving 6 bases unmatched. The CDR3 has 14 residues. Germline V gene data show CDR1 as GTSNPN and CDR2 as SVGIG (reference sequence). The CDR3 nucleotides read TGTGCCTGGATGCGAGCAGGGGGTAATTCACCCCTCCACTTT. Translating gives CAWMRAGGNSPLHF.

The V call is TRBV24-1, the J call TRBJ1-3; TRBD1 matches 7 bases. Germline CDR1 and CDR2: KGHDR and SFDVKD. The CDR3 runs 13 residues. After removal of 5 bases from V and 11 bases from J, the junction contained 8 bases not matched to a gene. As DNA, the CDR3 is TGTGCCACCAGTGGATCACAGGGGCGTCCCATATATTTT. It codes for CATSGSQGRPIYF.

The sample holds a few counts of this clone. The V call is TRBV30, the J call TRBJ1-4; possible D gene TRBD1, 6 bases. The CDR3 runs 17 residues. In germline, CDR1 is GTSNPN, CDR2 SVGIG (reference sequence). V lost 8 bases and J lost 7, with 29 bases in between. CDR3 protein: CARQGGGYGDASEKLFF. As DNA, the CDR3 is TGTGCCCGCCAGGGAGGGGGTTACGGGGATGCGAGTGAAAAACTGTTTTTT.

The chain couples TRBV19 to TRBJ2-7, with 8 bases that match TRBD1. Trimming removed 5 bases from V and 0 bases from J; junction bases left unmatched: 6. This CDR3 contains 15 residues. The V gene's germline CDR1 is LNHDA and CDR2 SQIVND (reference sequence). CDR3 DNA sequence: TGTGCCAGTAGTTTTGGACAGGGTCTCTCCTACGAGCAGTACTTC. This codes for CASSFGQGLSYEQYF. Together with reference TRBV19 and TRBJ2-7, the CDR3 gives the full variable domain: DGGITQSPKYLFRKEGQNVTLSCEQNLNHDAMYWYRQDPGQGLRLIYYSQIVNDFQKGDIAEGYSVSREKKESFPLTVTSAQKNPTAFYLCASSFGQGLSYEQYFGPGTRLTVT.

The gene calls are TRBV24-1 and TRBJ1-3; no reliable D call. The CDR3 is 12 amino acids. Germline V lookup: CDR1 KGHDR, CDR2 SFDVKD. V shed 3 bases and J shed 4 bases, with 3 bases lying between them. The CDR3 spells CATSDGGNTIYF. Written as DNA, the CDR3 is TGTGCCACCAGTGATGGCGGAAACACCATATATTTT.

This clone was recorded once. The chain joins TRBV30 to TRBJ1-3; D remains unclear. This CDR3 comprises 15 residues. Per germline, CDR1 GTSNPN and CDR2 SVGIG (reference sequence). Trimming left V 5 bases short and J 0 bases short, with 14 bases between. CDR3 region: CAWGHQIVSGNTIYF. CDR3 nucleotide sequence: TGTGCCTGGGGGCACCAGATTGTCTCTGGAAACACCATATATTTT.

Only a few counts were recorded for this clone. DNA of the CDR3: TGTGCCAGCAGTGAATCGGGGGACTACAATCAGCCCCAGCATTTT. Translation: CASSESGDYNQPQHF. The chain employs TRBV6-1 and TRBJ1-5, with D perhaps TRBD1 (5 bases). V shed 2 bases and J shed 3 bases, with 11 bases lying between them. CDR3 length: 15 amino acids. Germline V gene data show CDR1 as MNHNS and CDR2 as SASEGT.

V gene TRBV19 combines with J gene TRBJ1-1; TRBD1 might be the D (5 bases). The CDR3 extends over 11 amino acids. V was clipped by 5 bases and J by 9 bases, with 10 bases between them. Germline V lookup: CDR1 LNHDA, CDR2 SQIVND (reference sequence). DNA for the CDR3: TGTGCCAGTAGTTCAGGGCCTCAAGCTTTCTTT. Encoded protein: CASSSGPQAFF. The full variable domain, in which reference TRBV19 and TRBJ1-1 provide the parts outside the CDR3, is DGGITQSPKYLFRKEGQNVTLSCEQNLNHDAMYWYRQDPGQGLRLIYYSQIVNDFQKGDIAEGYSVSREKKESFPLTVTSAQKNPTAFYLCASSSGPQAFFGQGTRLTVV.

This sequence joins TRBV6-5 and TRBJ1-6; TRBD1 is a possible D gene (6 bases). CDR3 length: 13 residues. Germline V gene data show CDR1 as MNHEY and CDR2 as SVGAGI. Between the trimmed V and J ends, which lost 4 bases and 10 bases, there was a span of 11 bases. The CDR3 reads CASSWDIGSPLHF. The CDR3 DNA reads TGTGCCAGCAGTTGGGACATAGGATCACCCCTCCACTTT.

The CDR3 DNA sequence: TGCGCCAGCAGCCCAGGGACAGGGAACACTGAAGCTTTCTTT. This sequence encodes CASSPGTGNTEAFF. This chain links TRBV5-1 with TRBJ1-1; TRBD1 matches at 8 bases. The CDR3 is made up of 14 amino acids. Germline CDR1 is SGHRS and CDR2 is YFSETQ. V was clipped by 4 bases and J by 1 base; unmatched bases: 3.

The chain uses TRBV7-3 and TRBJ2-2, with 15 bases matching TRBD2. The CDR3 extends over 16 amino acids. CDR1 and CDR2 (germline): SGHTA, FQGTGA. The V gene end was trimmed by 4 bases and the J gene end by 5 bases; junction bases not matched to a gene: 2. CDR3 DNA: TGTGCCAGCAGCTCGGGACTAGCGGGGGGAACCGGGGAGCTGTTTTTT. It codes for CASSSGLAGGTGELFF.

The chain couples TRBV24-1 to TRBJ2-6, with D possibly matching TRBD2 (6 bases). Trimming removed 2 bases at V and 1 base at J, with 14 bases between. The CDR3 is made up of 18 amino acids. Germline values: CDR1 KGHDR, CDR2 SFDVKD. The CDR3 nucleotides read TGTGCCACCAGTGATTCGGGGGATTTCCGTTCTGGGGCCAACGTCCTGACTTTC. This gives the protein CATSDSGDFRSGANVLTF.

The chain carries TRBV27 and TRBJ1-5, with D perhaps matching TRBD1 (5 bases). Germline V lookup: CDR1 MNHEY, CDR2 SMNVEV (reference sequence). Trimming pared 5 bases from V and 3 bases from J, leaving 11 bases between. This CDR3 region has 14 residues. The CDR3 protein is CASSSKGFNQPQHF. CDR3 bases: TGTGCCAGCAGTAGTAAGGGGTTCAATCAGCCCCAGCATTTT.

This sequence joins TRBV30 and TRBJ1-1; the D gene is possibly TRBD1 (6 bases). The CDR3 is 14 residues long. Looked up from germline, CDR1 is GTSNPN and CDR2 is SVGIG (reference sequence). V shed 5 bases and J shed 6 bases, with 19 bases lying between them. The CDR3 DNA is TGTGCCTGGCGCCGGGGGGCGAGGTTGTCTGAAGCTTTCTTT. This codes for CAWRRGARLSEAFF.

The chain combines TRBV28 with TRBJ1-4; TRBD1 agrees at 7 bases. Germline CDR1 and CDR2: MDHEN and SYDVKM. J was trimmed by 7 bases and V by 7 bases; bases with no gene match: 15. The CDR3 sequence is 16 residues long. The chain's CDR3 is CASTYAFGQVFEKLFF. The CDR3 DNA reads TGTGCCAGCACCTATGCTTTTGGACAGGTCTTTGAAAAACTGTTTTTT.

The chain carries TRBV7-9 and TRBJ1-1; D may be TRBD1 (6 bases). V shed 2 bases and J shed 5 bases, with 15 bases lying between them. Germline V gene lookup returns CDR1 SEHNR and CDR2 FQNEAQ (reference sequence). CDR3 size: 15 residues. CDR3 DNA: TGTGCCAGCAGCTTATCAGGGGCGCTCCCAACTGAAGCTTTCTTT. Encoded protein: CASSLSGALPTEAFF. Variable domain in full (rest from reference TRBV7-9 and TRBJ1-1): DTGVSQNPRHKITKRGQNVTFRCDPISEHNRLYWYRQTLGQGPEFLTYFQNEAQLEKSRLLSDRFSAERPKGSFSTLEIQRTEQGDSAMYLCASSLSGALPTEAFFGQGTRLTVV.

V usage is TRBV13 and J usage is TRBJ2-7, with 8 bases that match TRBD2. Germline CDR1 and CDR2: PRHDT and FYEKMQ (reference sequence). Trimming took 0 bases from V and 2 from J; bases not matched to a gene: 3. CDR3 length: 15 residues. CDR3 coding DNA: TGTGCCAGCAGCTTAGGCCGGGGGGGTACCTACGAGCAGTACGTC. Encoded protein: CASSLGRGGTYEQYV.

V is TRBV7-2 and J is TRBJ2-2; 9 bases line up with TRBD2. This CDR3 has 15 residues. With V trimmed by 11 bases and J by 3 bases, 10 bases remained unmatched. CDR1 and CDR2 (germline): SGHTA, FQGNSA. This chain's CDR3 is CAGISGGGHTGELFF. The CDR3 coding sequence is TGTGCCGGGATTAGCGGGGGAGGACACACCGGGGAGCTGTTTTTT.

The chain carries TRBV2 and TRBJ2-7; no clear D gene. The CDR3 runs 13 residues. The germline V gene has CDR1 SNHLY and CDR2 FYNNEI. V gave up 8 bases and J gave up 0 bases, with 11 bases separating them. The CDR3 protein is CASRWRSSYEQYV. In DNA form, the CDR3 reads TGTGCCAGCCGATGGAGAAGCTCCTACGAGCAGTACGTC.

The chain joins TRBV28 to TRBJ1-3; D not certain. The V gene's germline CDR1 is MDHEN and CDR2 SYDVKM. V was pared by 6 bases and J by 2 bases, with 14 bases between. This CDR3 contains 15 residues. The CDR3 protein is CASSPPPATGNTIYF. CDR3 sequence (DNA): TGTGCCAGCAGCCCCCCACCAGCGACTGGAAACACCATATATTTT.

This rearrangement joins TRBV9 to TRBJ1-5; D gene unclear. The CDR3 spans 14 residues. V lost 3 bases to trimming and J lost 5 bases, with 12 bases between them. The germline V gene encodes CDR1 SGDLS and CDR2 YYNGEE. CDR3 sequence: CASSETGDYQPQHF. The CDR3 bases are TGTGCCAGCAGCGAAACTGGTGATTATCAGCCCCAGCATTTT.

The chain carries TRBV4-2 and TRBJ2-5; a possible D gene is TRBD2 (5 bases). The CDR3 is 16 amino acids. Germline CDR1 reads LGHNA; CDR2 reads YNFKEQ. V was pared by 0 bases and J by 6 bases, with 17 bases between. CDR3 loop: CASSQEGTSLYQTQYF. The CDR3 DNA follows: TGTGCCAGCAGCCAAGAGGGAACTAGTCTTTATCAGACCCAGTACTTC.

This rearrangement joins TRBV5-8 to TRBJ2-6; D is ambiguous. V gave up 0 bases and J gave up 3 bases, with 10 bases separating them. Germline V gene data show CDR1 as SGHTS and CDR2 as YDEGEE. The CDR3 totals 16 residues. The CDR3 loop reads CASSLVPRLGANVLTF. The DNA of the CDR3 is TGTGCCAGCAGCTTGGTCCCCAGGCTTGGGGCCAACGTCCTGACTTTC.

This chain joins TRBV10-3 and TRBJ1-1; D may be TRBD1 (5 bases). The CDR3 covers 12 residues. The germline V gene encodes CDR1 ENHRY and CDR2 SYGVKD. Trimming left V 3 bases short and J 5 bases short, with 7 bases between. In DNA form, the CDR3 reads TGTGCCATCAGTGAAAGGGGAACTGAAGCTTTCTTT. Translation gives CAISERGTEAFF.

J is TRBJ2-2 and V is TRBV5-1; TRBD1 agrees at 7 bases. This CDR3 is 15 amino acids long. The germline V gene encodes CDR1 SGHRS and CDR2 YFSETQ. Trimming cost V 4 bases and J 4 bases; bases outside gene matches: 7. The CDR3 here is CASSGGQTSTGELFF. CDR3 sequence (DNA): TGCGCCAGCAGCGGGGGACAGACAAGCACCGGGGAGCTGTTTTTT.

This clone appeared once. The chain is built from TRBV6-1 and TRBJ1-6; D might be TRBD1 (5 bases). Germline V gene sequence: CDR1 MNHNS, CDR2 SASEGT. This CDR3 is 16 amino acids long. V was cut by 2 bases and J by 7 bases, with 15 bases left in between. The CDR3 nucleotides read TGTGCCAGCAGTGAACCCGGGGGGACCTTGAATTCACCCCTCCACTTT. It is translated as CASSEPGGTLNSPLHF.

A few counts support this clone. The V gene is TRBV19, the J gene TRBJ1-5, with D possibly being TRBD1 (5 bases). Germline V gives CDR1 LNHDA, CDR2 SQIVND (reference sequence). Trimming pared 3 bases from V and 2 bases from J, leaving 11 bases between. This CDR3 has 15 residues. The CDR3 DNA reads TGTGCCAGTAGTATCCAGGGTTGGGGCAATCAGCCCCAGCATTTT. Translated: CASSIQGWGNQPQHF.

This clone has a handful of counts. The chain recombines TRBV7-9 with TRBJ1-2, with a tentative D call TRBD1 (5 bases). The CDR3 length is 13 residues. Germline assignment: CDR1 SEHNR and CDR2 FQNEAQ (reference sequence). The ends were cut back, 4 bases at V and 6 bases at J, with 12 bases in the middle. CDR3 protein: CASSSSPGNGYTF. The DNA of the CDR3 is TGTGCCAGCAGCTCTAGTCCAGGGAATGGCTACACCTTC. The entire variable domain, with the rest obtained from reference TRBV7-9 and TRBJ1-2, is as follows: DTGVSQNPRHKITKRGQNVTFRCDPISEHNRLYWYRQTLGQGPEFLTYFQNEAQLEKSRLLSDRFSAERPKGSFSTLEIQRTEQGDSAMYLCASSSSPGNGYTFGSGTRLTVV.

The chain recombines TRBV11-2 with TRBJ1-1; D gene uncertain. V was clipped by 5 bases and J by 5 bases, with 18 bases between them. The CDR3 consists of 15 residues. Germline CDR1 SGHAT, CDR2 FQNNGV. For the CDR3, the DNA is TGTGCCAGCAGCCCACAAACTAGCCGAAGGACTGAAGCTTTCTTT. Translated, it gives CASSPQTSRRTEAFF.

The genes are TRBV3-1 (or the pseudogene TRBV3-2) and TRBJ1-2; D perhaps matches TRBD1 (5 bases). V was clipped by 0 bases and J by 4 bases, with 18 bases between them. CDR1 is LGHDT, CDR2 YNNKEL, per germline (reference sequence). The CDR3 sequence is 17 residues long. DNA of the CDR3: TGTGCCAGCAGCCAAGACGTTGCGGGGACTGGGCTCTATGGCTACACCTTC. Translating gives CASSQDVAGTGLYGYTF.

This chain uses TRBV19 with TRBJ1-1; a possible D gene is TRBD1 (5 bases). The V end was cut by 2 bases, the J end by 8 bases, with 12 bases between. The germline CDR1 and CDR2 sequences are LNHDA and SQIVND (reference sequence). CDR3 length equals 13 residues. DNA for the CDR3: TGTGCCAGTAGTATATCATCGGACAACGAAGCTTTCTTT. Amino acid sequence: CASSISSDNEAFF.